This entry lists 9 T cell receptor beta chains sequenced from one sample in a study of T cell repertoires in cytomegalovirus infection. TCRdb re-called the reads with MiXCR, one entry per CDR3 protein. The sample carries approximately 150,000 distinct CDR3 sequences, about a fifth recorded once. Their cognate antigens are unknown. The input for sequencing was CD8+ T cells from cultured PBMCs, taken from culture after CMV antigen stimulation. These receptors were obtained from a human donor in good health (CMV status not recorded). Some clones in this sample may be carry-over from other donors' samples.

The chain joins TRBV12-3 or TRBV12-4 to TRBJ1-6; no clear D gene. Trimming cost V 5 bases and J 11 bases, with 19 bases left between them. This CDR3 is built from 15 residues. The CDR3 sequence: CASSAIPGFHTPLHF. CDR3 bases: TGTGCCAGCAGTGCAATCCCGGGATTTCACACACCCCTCCACTTT.

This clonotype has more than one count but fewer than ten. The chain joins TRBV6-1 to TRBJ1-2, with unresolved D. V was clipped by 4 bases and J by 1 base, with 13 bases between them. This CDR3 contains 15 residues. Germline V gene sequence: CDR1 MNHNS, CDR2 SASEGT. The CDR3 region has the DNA TGTGCCAGCAGTGGAGGAAGGACGGTTAACTATGGCTACACCTTC. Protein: CASSGGRTVNYGYTF.

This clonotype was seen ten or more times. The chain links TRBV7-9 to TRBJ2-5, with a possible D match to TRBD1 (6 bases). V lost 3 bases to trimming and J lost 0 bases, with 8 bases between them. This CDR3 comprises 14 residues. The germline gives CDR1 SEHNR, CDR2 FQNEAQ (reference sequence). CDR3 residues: CASSLDSDQETQYF. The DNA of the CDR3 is TGTGCCAGCAGCTTGGACAGCGACCAAGAGACCCAGTACTTC.

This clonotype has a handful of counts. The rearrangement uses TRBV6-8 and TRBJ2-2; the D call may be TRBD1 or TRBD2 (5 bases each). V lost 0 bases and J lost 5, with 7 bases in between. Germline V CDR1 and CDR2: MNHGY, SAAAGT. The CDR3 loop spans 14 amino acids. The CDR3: CASSYSWGTGELFF. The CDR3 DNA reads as TGTGCCAGCAGTTACTCCTGGGGGACCGGGGAGCTGTTTTTT.

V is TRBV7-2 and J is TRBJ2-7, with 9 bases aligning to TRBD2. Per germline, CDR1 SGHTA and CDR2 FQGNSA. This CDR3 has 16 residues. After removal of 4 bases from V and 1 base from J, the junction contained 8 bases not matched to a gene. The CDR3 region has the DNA TGTGCCAGCAGCTACCGCAGCGGGGGGCCTTCCTACGAGCAGTACTTC. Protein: CASSYRSGGPSYEQYF.

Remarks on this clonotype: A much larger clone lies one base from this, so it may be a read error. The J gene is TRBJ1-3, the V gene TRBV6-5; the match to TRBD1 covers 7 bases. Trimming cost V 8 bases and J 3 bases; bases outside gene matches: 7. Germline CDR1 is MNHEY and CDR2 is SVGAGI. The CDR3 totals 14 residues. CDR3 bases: TGTGCCAGCGGTGAAGGGACAGATGGAAACACCATATATTTT. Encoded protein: CASGEGTDGNTIYF.

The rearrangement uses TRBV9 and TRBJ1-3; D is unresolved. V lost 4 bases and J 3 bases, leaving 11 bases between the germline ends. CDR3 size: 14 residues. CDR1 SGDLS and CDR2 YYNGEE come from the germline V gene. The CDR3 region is CASSTETGGNTIYF. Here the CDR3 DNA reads TGTGCCAGCAGCACCGAAACTGGTGGAAACACCATATATTTT.

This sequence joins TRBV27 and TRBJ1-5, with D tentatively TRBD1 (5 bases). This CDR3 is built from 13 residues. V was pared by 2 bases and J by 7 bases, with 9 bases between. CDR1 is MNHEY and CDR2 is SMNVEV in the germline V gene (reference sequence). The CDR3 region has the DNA TGTGCCAGCAGTTTACAGGGTCACCAGCCCCAGCATTTT. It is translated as CASSLQGHQPQHF.

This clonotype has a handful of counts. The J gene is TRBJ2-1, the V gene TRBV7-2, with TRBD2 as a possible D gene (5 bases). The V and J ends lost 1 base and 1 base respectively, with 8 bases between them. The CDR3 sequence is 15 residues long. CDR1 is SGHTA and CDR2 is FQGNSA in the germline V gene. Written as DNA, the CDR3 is TGTGCCAGCAGCTTAGAGAGCGGTTCCTACAATGAGCAGTTCTTC. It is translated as CASSLESGSYNEQFF.